This T cell receptor beta chain was obtained from a study of cytomegalovirus exposure and HLA in healthy donors. Study observations and caveats: Common viral pathogens seemed, in a later analysis, to connect with several of the most significant clusters.

Worth noting for this clone: Its target is unknown. Other DNA sequences in this sample translate to the same CDR3.

V was shortened by 1 base and J by 5 bases, with 9 bases between the two germline ends. This CDR3 contains 13 residues. Germline V gene data show CDR1 as LGHNA and CDR2 as YNFKEQ. PCR employed 60 Vbeta and 13 Jbeta primers. This table comes from immunoSEQ multiplex PCR, and its TCRdb copy is limited to in-frame clones, with some not included. The table shows under 200,000 clones, with about 68% occurring only once. The chain joins TRBV4-2 to TRBJ2-7; D is perhaps TRBD1 (6 bases). The material sequenced was PBMCs. This TCR came from a female donor in good health and CMV-seronegative. The DNA for the CDR3 is TGTGCCAGCAGCCAAGTTGAGGGGGACGAGCAGTACTTC. This codes for CASSQVEGDEQYF.